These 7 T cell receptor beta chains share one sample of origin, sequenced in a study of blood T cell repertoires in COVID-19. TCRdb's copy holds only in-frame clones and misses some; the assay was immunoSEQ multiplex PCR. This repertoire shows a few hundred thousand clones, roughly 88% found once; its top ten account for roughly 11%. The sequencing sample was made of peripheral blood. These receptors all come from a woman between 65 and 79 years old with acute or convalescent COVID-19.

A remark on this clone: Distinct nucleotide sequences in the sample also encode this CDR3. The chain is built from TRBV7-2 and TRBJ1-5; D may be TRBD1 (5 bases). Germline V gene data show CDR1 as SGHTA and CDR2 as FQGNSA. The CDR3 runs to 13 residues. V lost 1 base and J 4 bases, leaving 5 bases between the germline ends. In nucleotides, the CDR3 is TGTGCCAGCAGCTTAGGACAGAATCAGCCCCAGCATTTT. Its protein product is CASSLGQNQPQHF.

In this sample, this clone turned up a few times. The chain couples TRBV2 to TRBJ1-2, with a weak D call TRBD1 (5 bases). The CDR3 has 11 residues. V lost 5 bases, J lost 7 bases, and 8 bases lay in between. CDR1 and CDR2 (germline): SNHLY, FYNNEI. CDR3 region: CASSWTRGYTF. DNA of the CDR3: TGTGCCAGCAGTTGGACACGTGGCTACACCTTC.

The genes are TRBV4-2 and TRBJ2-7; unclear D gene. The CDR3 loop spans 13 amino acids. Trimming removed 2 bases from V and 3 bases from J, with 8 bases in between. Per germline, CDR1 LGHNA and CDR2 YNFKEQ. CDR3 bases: TGTGCCAGCAGCCAACTCCTCGGCTACGAGCAGTACTTC. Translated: CASSQLLGYEQYF.

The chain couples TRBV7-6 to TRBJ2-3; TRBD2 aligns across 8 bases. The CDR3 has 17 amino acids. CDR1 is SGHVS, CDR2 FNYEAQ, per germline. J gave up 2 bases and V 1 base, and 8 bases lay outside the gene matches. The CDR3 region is CASSLGASGPPTDTQYF. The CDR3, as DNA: TGTGCCAGCAGCTTAGGGGCTAGCGGGCCTCCCACAGATACGCAGTATTTT.

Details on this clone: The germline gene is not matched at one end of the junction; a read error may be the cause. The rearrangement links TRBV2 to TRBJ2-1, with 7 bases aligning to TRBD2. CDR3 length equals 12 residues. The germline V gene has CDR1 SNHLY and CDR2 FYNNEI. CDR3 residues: CASSEAGRGTVF. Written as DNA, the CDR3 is TGTGCCAGCAGTGAAGCCGGGCGGGGGACGGTCTTC.

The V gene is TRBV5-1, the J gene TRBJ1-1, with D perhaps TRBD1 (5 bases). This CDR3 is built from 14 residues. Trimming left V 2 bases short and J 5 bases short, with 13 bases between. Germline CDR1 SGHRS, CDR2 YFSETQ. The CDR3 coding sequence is TGCGCCAGCAGCTTCCAGGGATGGAGTACTGAAGCTTTCTTT. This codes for CASSFQGWSTEAFF.

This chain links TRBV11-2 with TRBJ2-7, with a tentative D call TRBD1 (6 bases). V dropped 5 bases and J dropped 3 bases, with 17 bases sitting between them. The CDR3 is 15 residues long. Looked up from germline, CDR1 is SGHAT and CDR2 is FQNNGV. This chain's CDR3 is CASSQDSPNFYEQYF. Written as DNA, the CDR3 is TGTGCCAGCAGCCAGGACAGCCCTAATTTCTACGAGCAGTACTTC. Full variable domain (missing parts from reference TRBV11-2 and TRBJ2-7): EAGVAQSPRYKIIEKRQSVAFWCNPISGHATLYWYQQILGQGPKLLIQFQNNGVVDDSQLPKDRFSAERLKGVDSTLKIQPAKLEDSAVYLCASSQDSPNFYEQYFGPGTRLTVT.